The rows below give T cell receptor beta chains drawn from one sample of a study of blood T cell repertoires in COVID-19. Here immunoSEQ multiplex PCR was the method, and the copy in TCRdb shows in-frame clones only, minus some. The repertoire holds about 220,000 clones, around 80% seen once, with approximately 6.6% in the top ten. Specimen: peripheral blood. Every receptor here comes from a woman in her seventies with acute or convalescent COVID-19. Both conserved end residues are part of each CDR3. A D gene is named only where the DNA matches it firmly. The size of a clone is reported for some rows only, either as once, few or many, or as a class for expanded clones.

J | length | V | size | D | DNA | CDR3
TRBJ2-7 | 15 | TRBV7-9 | - | TRBD2 | TGTGCCAGCAGCTTATCTGCGGGGGGCCCGTACGAGCAGTACTTC | CASSLSAGGPYEQYF
TRBJ1-1 | 15 | TRBV5-1 | - | TRBD1 | TGCGCCAGCGGATTATCGAACCGGGACAGCACTGAAGCTTTCTTT | CASGLSNRDSTEAFF
TRBJ2-1 | 16 | TRBV1 | - | - | TGCACCAGCAGCCCGGGTAACGGGGGGACCTACAATGAGCAGTTCTTC | CTSSPGNGGTYNEQFF
TRBJ2-3 | 15 | TRBV10-3 | - | TRBD2 | TGTGCCATCACCGCCGCGGGGGACGGTAAAGATACGCAGTATTTT | CAITAAGDGKDTQYF
TRBJ2-7 | 16 | TRBV30 | - | TRBD2 | TGTGCCTGGACCCGGCGGCGGGGGGGGGTGGTCCTTGAGCAGTACTTC | CAWTRRRGGVVLEQYF
TRBJ2-7 | 14 | TRBV5-1 | - | - | TGCGCCAGCAGCGGGGGCGGGGGACCCTACGAGCAGTACTTC | CASSGGGGPYEQYF
TRBJ2-1 | 15 | TRBV9 | - | TRBD2 | TGTGCCAGCAGAGCCACGGGGGGTCGCTACAATGAGCAGTTCTTC | CASRATGGRYNEQFF
TRBJ2-7 | 15 | TRBV18 | - | TRBD1 | TGTGCCAGCTCACGATCCGGGACAGGGGGCTACGAGCAGTACTTC | CASSRSGTGGYEQYF
TRBJ2-4 | 17 | TRBV2 | - | - | TGTGCCAGCACACAAGGGGGTGGGTCGATGGCCAAAAACATTCAGTACTTC | CASTQGGGSMAKNIQYF
TRBJ2-3 | 16 | TRBV7-8 | - | - | TGTGCCAGCAGCTTGGGGGGTCGGACGGCTACAGATACGCAGTATTTT | CASSLGGRTATDTQYF
TRBJ2-1 | 16 | TRBV5-8 | - | - | TGTGCCAGCAGCGCCGGGAACAGTAGGGCCTACAATGAGCAGTTCTTC | CASSAGNSRAYNEQFF
TRBJ2-3 | 13 | TRBV5-5 | - | - | TGTGCCAGCAGCATCCAGGGGACGGATACGCAGTATTTT | CASSIQGTDTQYF
TRBJ2-1 | 13 | TRBV10-2 | few | TRBD1 | TGCGCCAGCAGCGCACAGGGGGGTAATGAGCAGTTCTTC | CASSAQGGNEQFF
TRBJ1-5 | 15 | TRBV5-1 | - | - | TGCGCCAGCAGCTTGGACGGACAAAGCAATCAGCCCCAGCATTTT | CASSLDGQSNQPQHF
TRBJ1-1 | 13 | TRBV6-5 | - | - | TGTGCCAGCAGTTCCCCTTCTCTGTCCGAAGCTTTCTTT | CASSSPSLSEAFF
TRBJ2-2 | 18 | TRBV14 | - | TRBD2 | TGTGCCAGCAGCCGGCCGGGAAGCGGGGGGCCGAACACCGGGGAGCTGTTTTTT | CASSRPGSGGPNTGELFF
TRBJ2-6 | 16 | TRBV5-1 | - | - | TGCGCCAGCAGCCCGACAGTTTCCGCTGGGGCCAACGTCCTGACTTTC | CASSPTVSAGANVLTF
TRBJ2-1 | 14 | TRBV27 | - | TRBD2 | TGTGCCAGCAGTTTAGGGACTAGAGGTAATGAGCAGTTCTTC | CASSLGTRGNEQFF
TRBJ1-2 | 16 | TRBV7-2 | - | - | TGTGCCAGCAGCTTGGACGGGAGCAAGAGGAACTATGGCTACACCTTC | CASSLDGSKRNYGYTF
TRBJ2-7 | 13 | TRBV5-8 | - | TRBD1 | TGTGCCAGCAACCAGGGGGCCGGGTACGAGCAGTACTTC | CASNQGAGYEQYF
TRBJ2-3 | 17 | TRBV30 | - | - | TGTGCCTGGAGTGTACGTCAAGCGGCCTCTAGCACAGATACGCAGTATTTT | CAWSVRQAASSTDTQYF
TRBJ2-7 | 13 | TRBV25-1 | few | TRBD2 | TGTGCCAGCAGTGGGACTAGCGTCCACGAGCAGTACTTC | CASSGTSVHEQYF
TRBJ2-2 | 15 | TRBV29-1 | - | TRBD2 | TGCAGCGCCCAGACTAGCGGGGAGGTCACCGGGGAGCTGTTTTTT | CSAQTSGEVTGELFF
TRBJ2-3 | 15 | TRBV10-3 | - | - | TGTGCCATCAGTGAGCGTGAGGGGGGCACAGATACGCAGTATTTT | CAISEREGGTDTQYF
TRBJ1-2 | 15 | TRBV18 | - | TRBD1 | TGTGCCAGCTCACCGGGGGACAGGGTAGGTGATGGCTACACCTTC | CASSPGDRVGDGYTF
TRBJ2-5 | 16 | TRBV6-1 | - | - | TGTGCCAGCAGTGAATTACCCTGGGCAAACCAAGAGACCCAGTACTTC | CASSELPWANQETQYF
TRBJ2-5 | 11 | TRBV20-1 | - | - | TGCAGTCCCATACAGGGAGAGACCCAGTACTTC | CSPIQGETQYF
TRBJ1-6 | 15 | TRBV9 | - | - | TGTGCCAGCAGCGCCGGCCCTACAGGGAACACACCCCTCCACTTT | CASSAGPTGNTPLHF
TRBJ1-2 | 15 | TRBV25-1 | - | TRBD1 | TGTGCCAGCAGTTTGGGACAGGCTAACCTTTATGGCTACACCTTC | CASSLGQANLYGYTF
TRBJ2-3 | 16 | TRBV11-3 | few | TRBD2 | TGTGCCAGCAGCCCAGGCCTTAGCGGGGGCGCAGATACGCAGTATTTT | CASSPGLSGGADTQYF
TRBJ1-4 | 16 | TRBV5-5 | - | TRBD1 | TGTGCCAGCAGCTTGGCACCTCAGGGGGCAAATGAAAAACTGTTTTTT | CASSLAPQGANEKLFF
TRBJ2-7 | 14 | TRBV27 | - | TRBD1 | TGTGCCAGCAGTTTTGGGACAGCTTCCTACGAGCAGTACTTC | CASSFGTASYEQYF
TRBJ1-1 | 13 | TRBV4-1 | - | TRBD1 | TGCGCCAGCAGCCAGGTAGGACAGGGGGGCGCTTTCTTT | CASSQVGQGGAFF
TRBJ2-1 | 16 | TRBV7-3 | - | TRBD2 | TGTGCCAGCAGCCCCGCTGGGACGGCGGGGGGAAATGAGCAGTTCTTC | CASSPAGTAGGNEQFF
TRBJ2-1 | 14 | TRBV3-1/TRBV3-2 | - | TRBD2 | TGTGCCAGCAGCCACGAAAGAGACGGGACTAAGCAGTTCTTC | CASSHERDGTKQFF
TRBJ1-1 | 15 | TRBV5-1 | - | TRBD1 | TGCGCCAGCAGTGGGGAAGGGACAGGGGGCACTGAAGCTTTCTTT | CASSGEGTGGTEAFF
TRBJ1-5 | 13 | TRBV7-8 | - | - | TGTGCCAGCGGTCGCGGGAGCAATCAGCCCCAGCATTTT | CASGRGSNQPQHF
TRBJ1-2 | 17 | TRBV4-1 | - | - | TGCGCCAGCAGCCAAGAGAGGGGGAAAAGGAATCGGTATGGCTACACCTTC | CASSQERGKRNRYGYTF
TRBJ1-6 | 13 | TRBV18 | few | - | TGTGCCAGCTCAGACAGTCCGAATTCACCCCTCCACTTT | CASSDSPNSPLHF
TRBJ1-2 | 14 | TRBV6-6 | - | TRBD1 | TGTGCCAGCAGCCTCGGACAGGGCAAGAGGGGCTACACCTTC | CASSLGQGKRGYTF
TRBJ2-3 | 14 | TRBV10-3 | - | - | TGTGCCATCAGTGAGAACCAGAGCACAGATACGCAGTATTTT | CAISENQSTDTQYF
TRBJ1-5 | 14 | TRBV2 | - | TRBD1 | TGTGCCAGCAGTCGACAGGGGATCAATCAGCCCCAGCATTTT | CASSRQGINQPQHF
TRBJ2-3 | 17 | TRBV7-2 | - | TRBD2 | TGTGCCAGCAGCTTAGCGGCTGGGCGGGGGGGCGGAGATACGCAGTATTTT | CASSLAAGRGGGDTQYF